Reported below is one T cell receptor beta chain. Antigen specificity is unknown. PCR used 60 Vbeta primers and 13 Jbeta primers. Sequenced by immunoSEQ multiplex PCR; TCRdb stores in-frame clones only, minus some. The sample lists roughly 90,000 clones; approximately 88% were seen once. This record belongs to a study of cytomegalovirus exposure and HLA in healthy donors. Study summary: Earlier, approximately 110 million unique TCR beta sequences were recovered from about 200 million T cells by an analysis. Findings and caveats of the study: Later analysis indicated greater clonal expansion among HLA-associated TCR beta chains than among equally common other chains.

The donors (healthy individuals) were bone marrow donors. The trim removed 5 bases at V and 3 bases at J, leaving 7 bases unmatched. The length of the CDR3 is 14 residues. The germline gives CDR1 SGHRS, CDR2 YFSETQ. The source of this sequence is a man younger than 35 in good health and CMV-seronegative. This chain links TRBV5-1 with TRBJ1-2; 7 bases match TRBD1. Sequenced sample: PBMCs. This CDR3 reads CASRTAGTDYGYTF. CDR3 nucleotides: TGCGCCAGCAGGACTGCTGGGACAGACTATGGCTACACCTTC.